The 20 T cell receptor beta chains listed next were all sequenced from one sample in a study of cytomegalovirus exposure and HLA in healthy donors. Primers included in the PCR were 60 Vbeta and 13 Jbeta primers. The assay was immunoSEQ multiplex PCR, and TCRdb's table has in-frame clones only and misses some. The sample contains 190,000 or so clones, around 81% of which appear only once. Sequencing input: PBMCs. These receptors were collected from a woman in her 50s in good health and CMV-seropositive.

The chain recombines TRBV7-9 with TRBJ1-4; D possibly corresponds to TRBD1 (6 bases). Trimming removed 8 bases from V and 5 bases from J, with 12 bases in between. The CDR3 is made up of 13 amino acids. Germline V gene lookup returns CDR1 SEHNR and CDR2 FQNEAQ (reference sequence). This chain's CDR3 is CASGDRLNEKLFF. The CDR3 DNA sequence: TGTGCCAGCGGCGACAGGTTGAATGAAAAACTGTTTTTT.

This clone occurred once. The genes are TRBV25-1 and TRBJ2-5; D may be TRBD2 (7 bases). The end of the DNA aligns better with TRBJ2-7, so the J call may be wrong. The germline V gene has CDR1 MGHDK and CDR2 SYGVNS. The CDR3 spans 17 residues. CDR3: CASSEYKGYGEGVEQYF. As DNA, the CDR3 is TGTGCCAGCAGTGAATATAAAGGGTATGGGGAGGGGGTCGAGCAGTACTTC.

A single count supports this clone. The genes are TRBV19 and TRBJ1-1, with TRBD1 matching 8 bases. This CDR3 is 15 amino acids long. Germline CDR1 LNHDA, CDR2 SQIVND (reference sequence). V was pared by 6 bases and J by 1 base, with 7 bases of the junction left unmatched. The CDR3 nucleotides read TGTGCCAGTAGCCGTCCCGGGACAGGGAACACTGAAGCTTTCTTT. Its protein product is CASSRPGTGNTEAFF.

On this clone: At the DNA level, this CDR3 is encoded by other sequences in the same sample as well. The chain carries TRBV18 and TRBJ2-5; 7 nucleotides match TRBD1. The CDR3 consists of 13 residues. The trim removed 6 bases at V and 2 bases at J, leaving 3 bases unmatched. Germline values: CDR1 KGHSH, CDR2 LQKENI. CDR3 sequence reads: CASSQGQQETQYF. In nucleotides, the CDR3 is TGTGCCAGCTCCCAGGGACAGCAAGAGACCCAGTACTTC.

The chain combines TRBV6-5 with TRBJ1-1; 10 positions match TRBD1. J was trimmed by 5 bases and V by 6 bases; bases with no gene match: 3. Germline assignment: CDR1 MNHEY and CDR2 SVGAGI. The CDR3 is made up of 13 amino acids. The CDR3 sequence: CASSRQGATEAFF. The DNA of the CDR3 is TGTGCCAGCAGCCGACAGGGGGCGACTGAAGCTTTCTTT.

This chain connects TRBV2 to TRBJ1-2, with 7 positions matching TRBD1. With V trimmed by 6 bases and J by 5 bases, 9 bases remained unmatched. The germline V gene has CDR1 SNHLY and CDR2 FYNNEI. The CDR3 is made up of 14 amino acids. The DNA for the CDR3 is TGTGCCAGCAGGGAGGGACAGACGGTATATGGCTACACCTTC. Its protein is CASREGQTVYGYTF.

The rearrangement uses TRBV30 and TRBJ1-5, with D perhaps TRBD1 (6 bases). The CDR3 totals 15 residues. V gave up 4 bases and J gave up 0 bases, with 13 bases separating them. Germline lookup yields CDR1 GTSNPN and CDR2 SVGIG (reference sequence). CDR3 protein: CAWTFGGHSNQPQHF. As DNA, the CDR3 is TGTGCCTGGACTTTCGGGGGGCATAGCAATCAGCCCCAGCATTTT.

The chain links TRBV11-2 to TRBJ1-6; maybe TRBD1 (5 bases). Germline V CDR1 and CDR2: SGHAT, FQNNGV. The V and J ends lost 4 bases and 7 bases respectively, with 14 bases between them. This CDR3 has 15 amino acids. CDR3 bases: TGTGCCAGCAGCTCCCAGGCAGGGAGGAATTCACCCCTCCACTTT. This encodes CASSSQAGRNSPLHF.

This clone was seen once. Here the CDR3 DNA reads TGTGCCAGCAGTCGAACAAGCCTAGCGACCGAGCAGTACTTC. Encoded protein: CASSRTSLATEQYF. The rearrangement joins TRBV6-5 to TRBJ2-5; D possibly corresponds to TRBD2 (6 bases). Matching the DNA end better, TRBJ2-7 makes the J call doubtful. The CDR3 is made up of 14 amino acids. Germline V lookup: CDR1 MNHEY, CDR2 SVGAGI.

The rearrangement links TRBV6-5 to TRBJ2-5; possible D gene TRBD2, 6 bases. The tail of the sequence fits TRBJ2-7 better, so the J call may be wrong. The CDR3 contains 13 residues. Germline V gene data show CDR1 as MNHEY and CDR2 as SVGAGI. The CDR3: CASSPGRIYEQYF. CDR3 sequence (DNA): TGTGCCAGCAGTCCCGGGAGAATCTACGAGCAGTACTTC.

This CDR3 reads CSVRAGDYGYTF. CDR3 bases: TGCAGCGTCCGGGCGGGGGACTATGGCTACACCTTC. The chain carries TRBV29-1 and TRBJ1-2; D may be TRBD1 (5 bases). Germline V lookup: CDR1 SQVTM, CDR2 ANQGSEA. V lost 6 bases and J lost 3, with 11 bases in between. This CDR3 region has 12 residues.

This chain joins TRBV5-4 and TRBJ2-7, with 7 bases that match TRBD2. With 1 base clipped from V and 4 bases from J, the junction kept 5 bases outside the gene matches. The CDR3 sequence is 14 residues long. CDR1 and CDR2 from the germline V gene are SGHNT and YYREEE (reference sequence). The CDR3 DNA sequence: TGTGCCAGCAGCTTGTACAGCGGGGTATACGAGCAGTACTTC. This encodes CASSLYSGVYEQYF.

This rearrangement joins TRBV4-3 to TRBJ2-3, with 7 nucleotides matching TRBD1. The V gene end was trimmed by 4 bases and the J gene end by 3 bases; junction bases not matched to a gene: 7. The CDR3 is 15 residues long. Germline V gives CDR1 LGHNA, CDR2 YSLEER. For the CDR3, the DNA is TGCGCCAGCAGCCCCCACCTACAGGGGACAGATACGCAGTATTTT. Protein: CASSPHLQGTDTQYF.

The V call is TRBV28, the J call TRBJ1-5; maybe TRBD1 (5 bases). The germline V gene has CDR1 MDHEN and CDR2 SYDVKM. Trimming pared 6 bases from V and 0 bases from J, leaving 18 bases between. The CDR3 is 17 residues long. The CDR3 coding sequence is TGTGCCAGCAGCGATCCGACAGAAACAACTAGCAATCAGCCCCAGCATTTT. Its protein product is CASSDPTETTSNQPQHF.

The V gene is TRBV19, the J gene TRBJ1-1; TRBD1 agrees at 10 bases. Germline CDR1 LNHDA, CDR2 SQIVND (reference sequence). V was pared by 4 bases and J by 5 bases, with 7 bases of the junction left unmatched. The length of the CDR3 is 15 residues. The CDR3 DNA is TGTGCCAGTAGTAGGCCGGGACAGGGGTTAACTGAAGCTTTCTTT. Translating it yields CASSRPGQGLTEAFF. The variable domain in full, with the rest retrieved from reference TRBV19 and TRBJ1-1, is DGGITQSPKYLFRKEGQNVTLSCEQNLNHDAMYWYRQDPGQGLRLIYYSQIVNDFQKGDIAEGYSVSREKKESFPLTVTSAQKNPTAFYLCASSRPGQGLTEAFFGQGTRLTVV.

The chain recombines TRBV5-4 with TRBJ1-1, with D perhaps TRBD1 (5 bases). Trimming removed 4 bases at V and 1 base at J, with 14 bases between. This CDR3 is built from 15 residues. Germline V lookup: CDR1 SGHNT, CDR2 YYREEE (reference sequence). Here the CDR3 DNA reads TGTGCCAGCAGCCAGGAGGGACGGGAGAACACTGAAGCTTTCTTT. Amino acids: CASSQEGRENTEAFF.

The chain carries TRBV29-1 and TRBJ2-3, with D maybe TRBD2 (5 bases). The CDR3 is 10 residues long. Trimming pared 4 bases from V and 12 bases from J, leaving 11 bases between. Looked up from germline, CDR1 is SQVTM and CDR2 is ANQGSEA. The DNA of the CDR3 is TGCAGCGTTGGAACTCGGGATCAGTATTTT. Protein product: CSVGTRDQYF.

This chain connects TRBV5-1 to TRBJ1-1, with a tentative D call TRBD1 (6 bases). The CDR3 runs 15 residues. V lost 4 bases, J lost 2 bases, and 15 bases lay in between. Germline CDR1 and CDR2: SGHRS and YFSETQ. DNA for the CDR3: TGCGCCAGCAGCCTAAGACAGGCAACCAACACTGAAGCTTTCTTT. As protein: CASSLRQATNTEAFF.

The CDR3 region is CASRGTREIYEQYF. The CDR3 coding sequence is TGTGCCAGCAGGGGGACACGAGAGATATACGAGCAGTACTTC. The chain couples TRBV6-1 to TRBJ2-7, with D maybe TRBD1 (6 bases). This CDR3 has 14 amino acids. Germline V lookup: CDR1 MNHNS, CDR2 SASEGT. Deletions cut 6 bases from V and 4 bases from J, with 16 bases between.

The rearrangement uses TRBV7-8 and TRBJ1-3; D gene unclear. The germline V gene has CDR1 SGHVS and CDR2 FQNEAQ. This CDR3 is 14 amino acids long. The V end lost 6 bases, the J end lost 4 bases, and 13 bases lay between the germline ends. DNA for the CDR3: TGTGCCAGCAGTCTAGATGATCTCGGAAACACCATATATTTT. This gives the protein CASSLDDLGNTIYF.